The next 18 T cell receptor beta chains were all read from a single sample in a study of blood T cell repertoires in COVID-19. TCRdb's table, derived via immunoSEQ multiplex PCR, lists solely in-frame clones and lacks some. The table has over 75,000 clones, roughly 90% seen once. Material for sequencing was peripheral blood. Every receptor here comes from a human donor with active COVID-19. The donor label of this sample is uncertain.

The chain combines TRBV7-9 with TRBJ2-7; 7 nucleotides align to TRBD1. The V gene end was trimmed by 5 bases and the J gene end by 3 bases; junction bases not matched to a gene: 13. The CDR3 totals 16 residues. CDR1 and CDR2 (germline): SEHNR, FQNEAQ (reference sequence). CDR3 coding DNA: TGTGCCAGCAGCCCCCTGACAGGGTTGGCGATCTACGAGCAGTACTTC. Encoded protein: CASSPLTGLAIYEQYF.

The CDR3 loop is CASSYSFQGSSYEQYF. DNA of the CDR3: TGTGCCAGCAGTTACTCCTTCCAGGGGAGCTCCTACGAGCAGTACTTC. This sequence joins TRBV6-5 and TRBJ2-7; a possible D gene is TRBD1 (6 bases). CDR3 size: 16 residues. CDR1 MNHEY and CDR2 SVGAGI come from the germline V gene. The V end lost 0 bases, the J end lost 0 bases, and 12 bases lay between the germline ends.

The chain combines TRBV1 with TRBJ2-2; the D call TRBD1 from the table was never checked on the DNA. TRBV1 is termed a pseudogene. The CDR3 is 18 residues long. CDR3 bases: TGCACCAGCAGCCAAGTTTTCATTGGGGGCTGGAACACCGGGGAGCTGTTTTTT. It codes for CTSSQVFIGGWNTGELFF.

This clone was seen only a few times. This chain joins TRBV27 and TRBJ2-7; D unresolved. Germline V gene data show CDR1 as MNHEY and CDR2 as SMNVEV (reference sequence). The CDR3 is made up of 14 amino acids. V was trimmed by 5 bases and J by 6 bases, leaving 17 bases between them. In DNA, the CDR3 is TGTGCCAGCAGTATGGGCGCCCGACATGCCGAGCAGTACTTC. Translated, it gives CASSMGARHAEQYF.

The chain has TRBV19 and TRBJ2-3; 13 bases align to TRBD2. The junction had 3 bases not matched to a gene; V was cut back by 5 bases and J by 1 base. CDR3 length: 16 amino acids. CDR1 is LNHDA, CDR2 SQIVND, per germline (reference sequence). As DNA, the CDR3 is TGTGCCAGTAGTTTACTAGCGGGGGGGCGCACAGATACGCAGTATTTT. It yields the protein CASSLLAGGRTDTQYF.

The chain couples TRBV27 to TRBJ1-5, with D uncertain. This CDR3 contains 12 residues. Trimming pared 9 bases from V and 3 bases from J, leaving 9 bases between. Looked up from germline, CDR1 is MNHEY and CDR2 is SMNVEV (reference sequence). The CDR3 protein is CARQFNNQPQHF. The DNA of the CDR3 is TGTGCCAGACAGTTTAACAATCAGCCCCAGCATTTT.

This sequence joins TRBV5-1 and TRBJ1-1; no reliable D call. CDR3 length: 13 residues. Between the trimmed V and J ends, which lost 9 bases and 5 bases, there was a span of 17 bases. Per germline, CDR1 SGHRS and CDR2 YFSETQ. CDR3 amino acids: CATIFRGGTEAFF. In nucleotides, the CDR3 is TGCGCCACCATCTTTCGGGGAGGGACTGAAGCTTTCTTT.

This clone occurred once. The CDR3 nucleotides read TGTGCCACCAGCAGGACAGGGTCGTCCTACGAGCAGTACTTC. Its protein product is CATSRTGSSYEQYF. This chain connects TRBV15 to TRBJ2-7, with 7 nucleotides matching TRBD1. Germline lookup yields CDR1 LNHNV and CDR2 YYDKDF (reference sequence). With V trimmed by 3 bases and J by 1 base, 3 bases remained unmatched. This CDR3 has 14 amino acids.

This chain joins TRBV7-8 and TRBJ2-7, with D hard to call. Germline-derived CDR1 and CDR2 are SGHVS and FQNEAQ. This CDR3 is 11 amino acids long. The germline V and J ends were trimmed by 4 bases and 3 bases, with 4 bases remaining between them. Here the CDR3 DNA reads TGTGCCAGCAGCTCCCACTACGAGCAGTACTTC. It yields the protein CASSSHYEQYF.

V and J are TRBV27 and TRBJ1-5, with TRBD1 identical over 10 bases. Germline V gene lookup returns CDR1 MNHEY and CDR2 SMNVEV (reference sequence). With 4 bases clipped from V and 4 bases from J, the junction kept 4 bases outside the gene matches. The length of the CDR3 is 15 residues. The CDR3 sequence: CASSYDRGRNQPQHF. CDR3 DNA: TGTGCCAGCAGTTACGACAGGGGGCGAAATCAGCCCCAGCATTTT.

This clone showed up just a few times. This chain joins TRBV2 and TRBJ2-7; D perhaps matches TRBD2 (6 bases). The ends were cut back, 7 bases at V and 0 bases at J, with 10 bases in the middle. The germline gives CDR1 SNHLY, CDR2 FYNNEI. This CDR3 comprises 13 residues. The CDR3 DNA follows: TGTGCCAGCATACGGGGGACCTCCTACGAGCAGTACTTC. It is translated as CASIRGTSYEQYF.

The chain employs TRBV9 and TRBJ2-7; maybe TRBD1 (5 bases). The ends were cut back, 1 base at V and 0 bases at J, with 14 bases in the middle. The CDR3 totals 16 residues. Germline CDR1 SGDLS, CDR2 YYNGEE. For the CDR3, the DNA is TGTGCCAGCAGCGTATCAGACAGCCGGAGCTCCTACGAGCAGTACTTC. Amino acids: CASSVSDSRSSYEQYF.

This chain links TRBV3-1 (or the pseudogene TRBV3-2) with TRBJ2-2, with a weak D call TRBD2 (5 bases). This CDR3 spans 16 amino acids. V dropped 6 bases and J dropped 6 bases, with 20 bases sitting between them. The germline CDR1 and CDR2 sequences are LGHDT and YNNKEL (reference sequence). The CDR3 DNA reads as TGTGCCAGCAGTCACCGGGGTAAAGAACCGTCCGGGGAGCTGTTTTTT. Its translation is CASSHRGKEPSGELFF.

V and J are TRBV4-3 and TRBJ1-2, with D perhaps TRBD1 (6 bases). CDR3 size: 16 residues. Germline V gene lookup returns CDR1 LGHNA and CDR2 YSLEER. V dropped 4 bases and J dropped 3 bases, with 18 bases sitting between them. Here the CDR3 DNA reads TGCGCCAGCAGCCGGACGCCACAGGGTGTCGACTATGGCTACACCTTC. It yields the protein CASSRTPQGVDYGYTF.

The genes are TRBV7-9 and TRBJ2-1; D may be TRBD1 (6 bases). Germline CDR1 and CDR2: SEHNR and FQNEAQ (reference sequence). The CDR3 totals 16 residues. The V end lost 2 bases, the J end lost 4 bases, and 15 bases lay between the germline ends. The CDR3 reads CASSLFWTDDYNEQFF. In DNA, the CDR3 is TGTGCCAGCAGCTTATTCTGGACAGATGATTACAATGAGCAGTTCTTC.

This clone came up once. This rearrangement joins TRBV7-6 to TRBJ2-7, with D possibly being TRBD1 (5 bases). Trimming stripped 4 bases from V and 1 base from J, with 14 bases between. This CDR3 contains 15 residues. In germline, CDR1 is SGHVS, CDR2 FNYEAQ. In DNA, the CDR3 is TGTGCCAGCAGCTCAGAACCACAGGTGTCCTACGAGCAGTACTTC. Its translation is CASSSEPQVSYEQYF.

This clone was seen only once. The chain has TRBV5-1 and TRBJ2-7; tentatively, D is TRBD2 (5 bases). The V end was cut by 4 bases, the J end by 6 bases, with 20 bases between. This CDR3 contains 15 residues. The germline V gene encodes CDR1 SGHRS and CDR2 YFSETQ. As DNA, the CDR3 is TGCGCCAGCAGCGGAGGACTCTCCCAGGCTGGCGAGCAGTACTTC. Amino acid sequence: CASSGGLSQAGEQYF.

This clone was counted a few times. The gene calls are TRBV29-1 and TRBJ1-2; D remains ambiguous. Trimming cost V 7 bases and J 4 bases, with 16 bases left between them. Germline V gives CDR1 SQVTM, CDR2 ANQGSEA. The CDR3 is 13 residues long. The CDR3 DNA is TGCAGCGCCAGATTTGGGAGTGCCTATGGCTACACCTTC. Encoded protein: CSARFGSAYGYTF.